This entry is about one TCR beta chain. The antigen is unknown. This CDR3 comprises 12 residues. Germline loops: CDR1 SQVTM, CDR2 ANQGSEA. TCRdb re-analyzed the 5' RACE reads; it lists each CDR3 protein once, without DNA. This sample's table has almost 450,000 distinct CDR3 sequences. The entry originates in a study of T cells expressing NK-cell markers. The wider study: Repertoires of TCR beta were obtained from T cells sorted as CD3+CD56+NKG2C+, CD3+CD56+NKG2C- and CD3+CD56-NKG2C+. One of eight sequenced donors was HCMV-seronegative; the other seven were seropositive.

Overall study findings and caveats: Dominance of the CD3+CD56-NKG2C+ fraction by these clonotypes also held in a few donors.

Input material: blood T cells: a sorted CD56 or NKG2C T cell subset, CD4+ or CD8+ T cells, or bulk PBMC T cells (not recorded which). The clonotype comes from a woman between 18 and 70 years old in good health. The chain uses TRBV29-1 and TRBJ1-2. The CDR3 loop reads CSVDKKNYGYTF.